This T cell receptor (beta chain) was retrieved from a study of blood T cell repertoires in COVID-19. Study overall: The United States, Italy and Spain were the sources of the acute and convalescent COVID-19 samples.

The CDR3 is made up of 13 amino acids. The V gene end was trimmed by 0 bases and the J gene end by 4 bases; junction bases not matched to a gene: 2. CDR1 and CDR2 from the germline V gene are GTSNPN and SVGIG (reference sequence). This clone was detected once. As handled by the study authors: Reference gene primer amplification in the assay estimated nucleated cell counts. Sequencing was performed with immunoSEQ multiplex PCR; in TCRdb, only in-frame clones are kept and a portion is missing. The V and J calls and clone size come from that table; D and trimming were worked out from the DNA. The sample includes about 300,000 clones, approximately 88% of them seen just once.

The receptor's source is a woman aged 30 to 39 with COVID-19, enrolled during active disease. V gene TRBV30 combines with J gene TRBJ1-2; 7 positions agree with TRBD1. The sequencing input was peripheral blood. The CDR3 reads CAWSVSGGYGYTF. The CDR3 bases are TGTGCCTGGAGTGTTTCAGGGGGCTATGGCTACACCTTC.